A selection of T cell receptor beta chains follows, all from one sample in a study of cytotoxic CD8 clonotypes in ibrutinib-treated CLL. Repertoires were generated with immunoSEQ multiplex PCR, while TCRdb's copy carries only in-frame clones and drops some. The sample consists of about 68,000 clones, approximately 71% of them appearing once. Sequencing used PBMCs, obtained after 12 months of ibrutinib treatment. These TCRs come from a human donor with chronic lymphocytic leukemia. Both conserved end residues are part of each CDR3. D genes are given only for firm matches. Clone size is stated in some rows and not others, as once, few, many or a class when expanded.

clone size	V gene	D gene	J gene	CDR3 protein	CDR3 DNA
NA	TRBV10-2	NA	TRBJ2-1	CASSESKGTLYNEQFF	TGCGCCAGCAGTGAGTCGAAGGGGACACTTTACAATGAGCAGTTCTTC
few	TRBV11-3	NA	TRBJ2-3	CASSSPTEGADTQYF	TGTGCCAGCAGCTCTCCGACGGAGGGGGCAGATACGCAGTATTTT
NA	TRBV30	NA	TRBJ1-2	CAWSVLGPGYTF	TGTGCCTGGAGTGTACTCGGCCCCGGCTACACCTTC
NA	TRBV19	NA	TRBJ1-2	CASSIRGSGYTF	TGTGCCAGTAGTATTCGCGGCTCAGGCTACACCTTC
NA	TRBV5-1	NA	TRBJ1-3	CASSLTVSGNTIYF	TGCGCCAGCAGCTTGACAGTGTCTGGAAACACCATATATTTT
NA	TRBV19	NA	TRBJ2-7	CASSLSSVAYEQYF	TGTGCCAGTAGTTTATCTTCGGTTGCCTACGAGCAGTACTTC
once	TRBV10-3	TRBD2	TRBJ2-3	CAISDRRGDSSSTDTQYF	TGTGCCATCAGTGATAGGCGGGGGGACTCCTCGTCCACAGATACGCAGTATTTT
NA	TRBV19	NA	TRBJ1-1	CASSSGYQNTEAFF	TGTGCCAGTAGTTCAGGGTATCAGAACACTGAAGCTTTCTTT
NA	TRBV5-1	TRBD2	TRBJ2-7	CASSLAAGGRGEQYF	TGCGCCAGCAGCTTGGCGGCGGGGGGGCGAGGAGAGCAGTACTTC
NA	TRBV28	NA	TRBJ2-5	CASSLGSLTTLQETQYF	TGTGCCAGCAGTTTAGGTAGCCTAACCACGCTCCAAGAGACCCAGTACTTC
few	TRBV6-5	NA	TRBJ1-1	CASSYRREAFF	TGTGCCAGCAGTTATCGACGTGAAGCTTTCTTT
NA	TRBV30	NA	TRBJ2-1	CAWSGGQQPFF	TGTGCCTGGAGTGGCGGACAGCAACCGTTCTTC
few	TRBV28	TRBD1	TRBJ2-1	CASSHRGQGPYNEQFF	TGTGCCAGCAGTCACCGAGGACAGGGCCCCTACAATGAGCAGTTCTTC
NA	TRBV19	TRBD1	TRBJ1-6	CASSINQQGTNSPLHF	TGTGCCAGTAGTATCAACCAACAGGGGACTAATTCACCCCTCCACTTT
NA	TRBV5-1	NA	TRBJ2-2	CASTPGTYGGELFF	TGCGCCAGCACCCCCGGGACATATGGCGGGGAGCTGTTTTTT
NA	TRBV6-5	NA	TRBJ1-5	CASSDTGNQPQHF	TGTGCCAGCAGTGATACAGGGAATCAGCCCCAGCATTTT
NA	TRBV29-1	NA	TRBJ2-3	CSVARPGDTQYF	TGCAGCGTTGCCCGGCCAGGAGATACGCAGTATTTT
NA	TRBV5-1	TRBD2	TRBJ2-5	CASSPAGSGGLQETQYF	TGCGCCAGCAGCCCTGCGGGTAGCGGGGGCCTACAAGAGACCCAGTACTTC
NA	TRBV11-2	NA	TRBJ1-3	CASSLGGVGNTIYF	TGTGCCAGCAGCTTGGGTGGAGTAGGAAACACCATATATTTT
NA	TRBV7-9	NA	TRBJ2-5	CASSAGSFSGETQYF	TGTGCCAGCAGCGCGGGTTCCTTCTCGGGAGAGACCCAGTACTTC